This T cell receptor (beta chain) is drawn from a study of shared clonotypes between healthy human individuals. Study-wide context: Aged between 18 and 49, the donors were a couple of women and three men.

Germline V gene data show CDR1 as LNHDA and CDR2 as SQIVND (reference sequence). The CDR3 contains 13 residues. V was cut by 3 bases and J by 0 bases, with 5 bases left in between. Repertoires were generated with immunoSEQ multiplex PCR, while TCRdb's copy carries only in-frame clones and drops some. Of about 2.1 million clones in the sample, about 93% were seen once. Only CD45RO-negative cells positively selected for CCR7 counted as naive CD8 cells, so terminally differentiated effector memory CD45RA+ cells were excluded. V and J are TRBV19 and TRBJ1-1; no reliable D call. The source material was naive CD8+ T cells from PBMCs. This TCR was recovered from a man in his late teens or twenties in good health. Some clones in this sample may be carry-over from other donors' samples. The CDR3 reads CASSIEMNTEAFF. In DNA, the CDR3 is TGTGCCAGTAGTATCGAGATGAACACTGAAGCTTTCTTT.